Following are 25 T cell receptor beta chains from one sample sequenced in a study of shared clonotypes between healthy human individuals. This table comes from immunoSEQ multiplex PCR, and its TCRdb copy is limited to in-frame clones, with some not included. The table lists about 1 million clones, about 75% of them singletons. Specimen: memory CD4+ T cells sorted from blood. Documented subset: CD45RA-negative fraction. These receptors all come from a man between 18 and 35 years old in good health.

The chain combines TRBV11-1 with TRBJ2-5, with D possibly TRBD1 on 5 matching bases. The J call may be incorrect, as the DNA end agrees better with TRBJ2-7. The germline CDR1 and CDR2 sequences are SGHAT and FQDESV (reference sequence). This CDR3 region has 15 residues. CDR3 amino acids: CASSLGWGGDYEQYF. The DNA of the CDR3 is TGTGCCAGCAGCTTAGGGTGGGGCGGAGACTACGAGCAGTACTTC.

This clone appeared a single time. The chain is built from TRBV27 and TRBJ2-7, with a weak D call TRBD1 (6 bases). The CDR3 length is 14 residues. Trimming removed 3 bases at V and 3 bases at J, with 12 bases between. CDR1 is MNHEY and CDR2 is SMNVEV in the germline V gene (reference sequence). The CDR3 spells CASSLKGVGYEQYF. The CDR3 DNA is TGTGCCAGCAGTTTGAAGGGGGTCGGCTACGAGCAGTACTTC.

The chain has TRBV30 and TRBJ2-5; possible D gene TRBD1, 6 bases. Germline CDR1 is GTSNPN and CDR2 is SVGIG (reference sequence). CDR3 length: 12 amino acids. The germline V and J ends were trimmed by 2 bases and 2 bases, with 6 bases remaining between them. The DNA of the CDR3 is TGTGCCTGGAGTACAGGGCAAGAGACCCAGTACTTC. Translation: CAWSTGQETQYF. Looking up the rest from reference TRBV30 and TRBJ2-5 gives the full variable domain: SQTIHQWPATLVQPVGSPLSLECTVEGTSNPNLYWYRQAAGRGLQLLFYSVGIGQISSEVPQNLSASRPQDRQFILSSKKLLLSDSGFYLCAWSTGQETQYFGPGTRLLVL.

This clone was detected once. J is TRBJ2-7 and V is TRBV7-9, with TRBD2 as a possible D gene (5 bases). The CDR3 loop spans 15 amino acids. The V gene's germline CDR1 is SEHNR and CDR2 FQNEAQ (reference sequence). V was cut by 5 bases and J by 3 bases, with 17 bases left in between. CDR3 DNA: TGTGCCAGCAGCCAAGGGAGAGGTCTTGACTACGAGCAGTACTTC. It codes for CASSQGRGLDYEQYF.

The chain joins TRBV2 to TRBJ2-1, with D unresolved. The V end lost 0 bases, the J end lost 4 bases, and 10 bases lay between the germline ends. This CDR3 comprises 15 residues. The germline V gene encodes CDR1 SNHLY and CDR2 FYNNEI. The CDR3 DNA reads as TGTGCCAGCAGTGAAGCAGGCCTAAGATACAATGAGCAGTTCTTC. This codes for CASSEAGLRYNEQFF.

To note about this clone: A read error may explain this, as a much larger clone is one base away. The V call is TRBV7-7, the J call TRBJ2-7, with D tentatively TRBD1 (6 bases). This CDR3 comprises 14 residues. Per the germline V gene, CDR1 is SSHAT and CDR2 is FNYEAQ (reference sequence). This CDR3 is CASSLDQGSYEQYF. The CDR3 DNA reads TGTGCTAGCAGCTTAGATCAGGGGTCCTACGAGCAGTACTTC.

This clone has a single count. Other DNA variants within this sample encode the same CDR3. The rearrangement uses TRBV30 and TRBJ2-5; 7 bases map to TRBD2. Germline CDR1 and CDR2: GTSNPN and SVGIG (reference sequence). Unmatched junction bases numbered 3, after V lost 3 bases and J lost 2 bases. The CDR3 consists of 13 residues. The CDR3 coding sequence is TGTGCCTGGAGAGGGAGGGGTCAAGAGACCCAGTACTTC. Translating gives CAWRGRGQETQYF.

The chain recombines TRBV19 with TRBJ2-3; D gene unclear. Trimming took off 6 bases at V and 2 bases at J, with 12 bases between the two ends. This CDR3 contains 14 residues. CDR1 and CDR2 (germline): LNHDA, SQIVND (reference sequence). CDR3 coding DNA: TGTGCCAGTAGACCGAGCAGGTACACAGATACGCAGTATTTT. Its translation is CASRPSRYTDTQYF.

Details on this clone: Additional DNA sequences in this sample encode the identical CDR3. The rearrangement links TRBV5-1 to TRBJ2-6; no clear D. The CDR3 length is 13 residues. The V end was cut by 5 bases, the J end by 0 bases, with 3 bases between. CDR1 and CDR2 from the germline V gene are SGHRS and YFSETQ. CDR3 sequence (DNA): TGCGCCAGCAGGAGCTCTGGGGCCAACGTCCTGACTTTC. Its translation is CASRSSGANVLTF.

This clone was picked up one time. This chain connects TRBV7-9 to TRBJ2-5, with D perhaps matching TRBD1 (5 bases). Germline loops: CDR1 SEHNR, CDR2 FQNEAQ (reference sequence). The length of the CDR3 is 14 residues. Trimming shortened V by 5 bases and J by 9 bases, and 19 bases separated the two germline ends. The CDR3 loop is CASSRTSTTVAQYF. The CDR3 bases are TGTGCCAGCAGCCGGACATCAACCACGGTGGCCCAGTACTTC.

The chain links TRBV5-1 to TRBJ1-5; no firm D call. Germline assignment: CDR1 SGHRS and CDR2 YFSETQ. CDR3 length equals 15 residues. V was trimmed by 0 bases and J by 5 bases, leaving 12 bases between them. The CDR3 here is CASSLDPVDHQPQHF. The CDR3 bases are TGCGCCAGCAGCTTGGACCCGGTCGACCATCAGCCCCAGCATTTT.

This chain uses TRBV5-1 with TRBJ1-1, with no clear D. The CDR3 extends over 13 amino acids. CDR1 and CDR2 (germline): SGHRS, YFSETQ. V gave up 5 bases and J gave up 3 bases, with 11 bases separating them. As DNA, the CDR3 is TGCGCCAGCAGGACGGAGGTATACACTGAAGCTTTCTTT. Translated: CASRTEVYTEAFF.

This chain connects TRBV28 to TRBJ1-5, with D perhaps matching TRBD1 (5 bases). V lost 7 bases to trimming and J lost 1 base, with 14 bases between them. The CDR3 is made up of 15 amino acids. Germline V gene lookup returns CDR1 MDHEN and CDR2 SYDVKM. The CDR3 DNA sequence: TGTGCCAGCATCACACCCGAGGGGAGCAATCAGCCCCAGCATTTT. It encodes CASITPEGSNQPQHF.

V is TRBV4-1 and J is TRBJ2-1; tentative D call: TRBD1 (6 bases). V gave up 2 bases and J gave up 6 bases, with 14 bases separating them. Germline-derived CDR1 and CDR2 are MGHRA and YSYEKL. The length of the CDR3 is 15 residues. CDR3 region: CASSQRQDTSNEQFF. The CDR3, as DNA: TGCGCCAGCAGCCAACGACAGGATACAAGCAATGAGCAGTTCTTC.

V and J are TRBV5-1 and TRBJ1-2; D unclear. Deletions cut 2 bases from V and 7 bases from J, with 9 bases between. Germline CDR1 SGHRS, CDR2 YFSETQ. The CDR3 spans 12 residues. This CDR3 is CASSFSFGGYTF. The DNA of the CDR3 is TGCGCCAGCAGCTTCAGTTTTGGTGGCTACACCTTC.

CDR3 region: CASSLVGGGAYNEQFF. CDR3 DNA: TGCGCCAGCAGCTTGGTAGGTGGGGGGGCCTACAATGAGCAGTTCTTC. The chain has TRBV5-1 and TRBJ2-1; 7 bases align to TRBD2. V shed 0 bases and J 2 bases; nucleotides not matched to a gene: 5. The length of the CDR3 is 16 residues. CDR1 SGHRS and CDR2 YFSETQ come from the germline V gene.

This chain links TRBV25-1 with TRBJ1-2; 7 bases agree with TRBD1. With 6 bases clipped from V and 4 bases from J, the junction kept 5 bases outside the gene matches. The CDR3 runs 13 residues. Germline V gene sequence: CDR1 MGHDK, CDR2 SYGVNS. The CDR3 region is CASSEDRRYGYTF. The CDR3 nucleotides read TGTGCCAGCAGCGAGGACAGGCGCTATGGCTACACCTTC.

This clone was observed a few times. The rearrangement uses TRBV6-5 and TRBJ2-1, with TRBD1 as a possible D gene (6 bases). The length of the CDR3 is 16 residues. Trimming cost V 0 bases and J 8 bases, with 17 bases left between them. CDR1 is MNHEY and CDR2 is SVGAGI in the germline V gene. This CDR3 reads CASSYSRQAGQDEQFF. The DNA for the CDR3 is TGTGCCAGCAGTTACTCGAGACAGGCAGGGCAGGATGAGCAGTTCTTC.

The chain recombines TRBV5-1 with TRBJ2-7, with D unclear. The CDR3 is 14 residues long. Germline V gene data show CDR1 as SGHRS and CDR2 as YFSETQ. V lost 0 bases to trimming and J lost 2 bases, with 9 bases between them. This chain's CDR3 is CASSLGQIAYEQYF. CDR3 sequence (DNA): TGCGCCAGCAGCTTGGGCCAGATTGCCTACGAGCAGTACTTC.

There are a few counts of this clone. The CDR3 nucleotides are TGTGCCAGCAGCACCTGGCTAGGGAACTACGAGCAGTACTTC. Protein product: CASSTWLGNYEQYF. The rearrangement joins TRBV6-5 to TRBJ2-7; D not resolved. The CDR3 has 14 amino acids. Trimming pared 6 bases from V and 3 bases from J, leaving 15 bases between. Germline V lookup: CDR1 MNHEY, CDR2 SVGAGI.

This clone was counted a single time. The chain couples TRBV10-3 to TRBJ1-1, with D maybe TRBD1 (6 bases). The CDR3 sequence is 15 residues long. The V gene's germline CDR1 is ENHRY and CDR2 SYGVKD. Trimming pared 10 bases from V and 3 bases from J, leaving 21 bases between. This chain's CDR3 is CATQGSSIRDTEAFF. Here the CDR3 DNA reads TGTGCCACCCAGGGGTCCTCGATAAGGGACACTGAAGCTTTCTTT.

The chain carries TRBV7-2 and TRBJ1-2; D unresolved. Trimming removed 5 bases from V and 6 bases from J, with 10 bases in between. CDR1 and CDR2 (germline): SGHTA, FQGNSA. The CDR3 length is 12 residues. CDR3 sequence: CASSHNGDGYTF. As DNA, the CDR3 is TGTGCCAGCAGCCACAATGGGGATGGCTACACCTTC.

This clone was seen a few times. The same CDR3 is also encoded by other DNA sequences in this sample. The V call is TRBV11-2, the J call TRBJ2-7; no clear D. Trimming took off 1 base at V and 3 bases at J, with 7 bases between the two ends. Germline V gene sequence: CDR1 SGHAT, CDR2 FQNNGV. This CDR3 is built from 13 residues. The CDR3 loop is CASSLGALYEQYF. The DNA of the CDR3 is TGTGCCAGCAGCTTAGGGGCTCTCTACGAGCAGTACTTC. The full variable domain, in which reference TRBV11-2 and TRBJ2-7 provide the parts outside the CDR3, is EAGVAQSPRYKIIEKRQSVAFWCNPISGHATLYWYQQILGQGPKLLIQFQNNGVVDDSQLPKDRFSAERLKGVDSTLKIQPAKLEDSAVYLCASSLGALYEQYFGPGTRLTVT.

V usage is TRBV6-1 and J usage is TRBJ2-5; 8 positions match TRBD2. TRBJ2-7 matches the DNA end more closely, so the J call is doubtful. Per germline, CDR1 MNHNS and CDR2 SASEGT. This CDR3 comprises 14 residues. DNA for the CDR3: TGTGCCAGCGGGGCCGGGGGGGCCTTGAACGAGCAGTACTTC. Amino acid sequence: CASGAGGALNEQYF.

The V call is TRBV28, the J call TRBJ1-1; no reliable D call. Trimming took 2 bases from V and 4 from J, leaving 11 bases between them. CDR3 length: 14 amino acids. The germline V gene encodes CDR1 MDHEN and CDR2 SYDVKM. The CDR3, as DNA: TGTGCCAGCAGTTTAATGGGTGTCGGCACTGAAGCTTTCTTT. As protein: CASSLMGVGTEAFF.